The 28 T cell receptor beta chains presented below share a single source sample, sequenced in a study of blood T cell repertoires in COVID-19. The table came from immunoSEQ multiplex PCR; TCRdb's copy has only in-frame clones and leaves some out. The data show over 250,000 clones, 88% seen once. The specimen sequenced was peripheral blood. Receptor source: a woman in her thirties with acute or convalescent COVID-19.

The chain employs TRBV27 and TRBJ2-3; TRBD2 matches 10 bases. There are 15 residues in the CDR3. The J segment lost 2 bases and the V segment lost 5 bases, leaving 4 bases of the junction unmatched. Germline lookup yields CDR1 MNHEY and CDR2 SMNVEV (reference sequence). In nucleotides, the CDR3 is TGTGCCAGCAGTCCTAGCGGGAGATTCACAGATACGCAGTATTTT. This gives the protein CASSPSGRFTDTQYF.

CDR3 region: CASSPPIVHEQYF. The CDR3 bases are TGTGCCAGCTCACCACCAATAGTGCACGAGCAGTACTTC. The chain employs TRBV18 and TRBJ2-7; no clear D. The germline gives CDR1 KGHSH, CDR2 LQKENI. The CDR3 length is 13 residues. V lost 0 bases, J lost 5 bases, and 8 bases lay in between.

The gene calls are TRBV30 and TRBJ2-7, with D maybe TRBD2 (5 bases). V lost 5 bases to trimming and J lost 0 bases, with 11 bases between them. The CDR3 has 13 amino acids. The germline gives CDR1 GTSNPN, CDR2 SVGIG (reference sequence). The CDR3 sequence is CAWRTGSSYEQYF. The CDR3 region has the DNA TGTGCCTGGCGGACTGGGAGCTCCTACGAGCAGTACTTC.

The chain employs TRBV18 and TRBJ2-3; 7 bases align to TRBD1. The trim removed 6 bases at V and 5 bases at J, leaving 14 bases unmatched. The CDR3 totals 16 residues. The germline gives CDR1 KGHSH, CDR2 LQKENI. CDR3 in DNA: TGTGCCAGCTCCCGTACAACCGCAGGGGGTGTAGATACGCAGTATTTT. Encoded protein: CASSRTTAGGVDTQYF.

The chain recombines TRBV7-2 with TRBJ2-1; 7 positions agree with TRBD2. Germline CDR1 SGHTA, CDR2 FQGNSA. V dropped 8 bases and J dropped 0; count of bases not matched to a gene: 7. The CDR3 contains 15 residues. In DNA, the CDR3 is TGTGCCAGCCGTAATCGGGACTACTCCTACAATGAGCAGTTCTTC. Translating gives CASRNRDYSYNEQFF.

This clone was found once. V usage is TRBV7-7 and J usage is TRBJ2-1; weak D call: TRBD1 (6 bases). Germline V gene lookup returns CDR1 SSHAT and CDR2 FNYEAQ (reference sequence). With 2 bases removed from V and 5 bases from J, the gap between germline ends came to 13 bases. The CDR3 is 15 residues long. The CDR3 nucleotides are TGTGCCAGCAGCTTAAACAGGGTCAATCACAATGAGCAGTTCTTC. Amino acids: CASSLNRVNHNEQFF.

This chain uses TRBV12-3 or TRBV12-4 with TRBJ1-5, with D hard to call. This CDR3 comprises 13 residues. V gave up 3 bases and J gave up 0 bases, with 3 bases separating them. The DNA for the CDR3 is TGTGCCAGCAGTTTTCGTAGCAATCAGCCCCAGCATTTT. Its protein product is CASSFRSNQPQHF.

This clone was picked up a small number of times. The CDR3 DNA reads as TGTGCCAGCAGTCTCGGACTAGCGGGAGTAGGGAATGAGCAGTTCTTC. Amino acids: CASSLGLAGVGNEQFF. The V gene is TRBV6-6, the J gene TRBJ2-1, with TRBD2 matching over 13 bases. The CDR3 is 16 residues long. Trimming at V came to 5 bases and at J to 7 bases, leaving 8 bases not matched to a gene. Germline values: CDR1 MNHNY, CDR2 SVGAGI (reference sequence).

This clone appeared a single time. The chain recombines TRBV3-1 (or the pseudogene TRBV3-2) with TRBJ2-2, with 7 bases identical to TRBD1. CDR1 and CDR2 (germline): LGHDT, YNNKEL (reference sequence). The CDR3 is 17 residues long. V was pared by 3 bases and J by 0 bases, with 7 bases of the junction left unmatched. The CDR3 region is CASSQGDRATNTGELFF. CDR3 sequence (DNA): TGTGCCAGCAGCCAGGGAGACAGGGCGACGAACACCGGGGAGCTGTTTTTT.

The genes are TRBV6-5 and TRBJ1-1, with 9 nucleotides matching TRBD1. Germline V gene lookup returns CDR1 MNHEY and CDR2 SVGAGI. Trimming at V came to 6 bases and at J to 10 bases, leaving 9 bases not matched to a gene. The CDR3 spans 13 residues. CDR3 region: CASRGQGKGSAFF. CDR3 DNA sequence: TGTGCCAGCAGAGGACAGGGGAAAGGGTCAGCTTTCTTT.

V is TRBV7-2 and J is TRBJ2-1, with D tentatively TRBD2 (5 bases). Trimming cost V 2 bases and J 0 bases, with 14 bases left between them. Germline loops: CDR1 SGHTA, CDR2 FQGNSA. The CDR3 length is 17 residues. The chain's CDR3 is CASSLRPPDSSYNEQFF. DNA for the CDR3: TGTGCCAGCAGCTTACGGCCGCCGGACTCCTCCTACAATGAGCAGTTCTTC.

The chain carries TRBV24-1 and TRBJ1-1; TRBD1 matches at 7 bases. CDR3 size: 14 residues. Germline assignment: CDR1 KGHDR and CDR2 SFDVKD. The junction had 5 bases not matched to a gene; V was cut back by 4 bases and J by 4 bases. In DNA form, the CDR3 reads TGTGCCACCAGTGACTCTGACAGGGCCACTGAAGCTTTCTTT. Translating gives CATSDSDRATEAFF.

In its sample, this clone was seen a few times. The rearrangement links TRBV4-3 to TRBJ2-7, with D possibly TRBD1 on 5 matching bases. Deletions cut 6 bases from V and 3 bases from J, with 18 bases between. The CDR3 runs to 15 residues. Germline V gene lookup returns CDR1 LGHNA and CDR2 YSLEER. The CDR3 is CASSQQAGSFYEQYF. CDR3 coding DNA: TGCGCCAGCAGTCAACAGGCAGGGTCATTCTACGAGCAGTACTTC.

The chain joins TRBV10-3 to TRBJ2-1; perhaps TRBD2 as D (6 bases). Germline V CDR1 and CDR2: ENHRY, SYGVKD. This CDR3 is 15 amino acids long. Trimming shortened V by 6 bases and J by 2 bases, and 14 bases separated the two germline ends. CDR3 residues: CAIRTGARAYNEQFF. As DNA, the CDR3 is TGTGCCATCAGGACGGGAGCCAGGGCCTACAATGAGCAGTTCTTC.

This rearrangement joins TRBV19 to TRBJ2-2, with 12 bases lining up with TRBD2. J lost 4 bases, V lost 5 bases, and 11 bases had no gene match. This CDR3 has 18 amino acids. Germline V gene sequence: CDR1 LNHDA, CDR2 SQIVND (reference sequence). The CDR3: CASSPGLAGGSSTGELFF. The CDR3 DNA reads TGTGCCAGTAGTCCTGGGCTAGCGGGAGGGTCGAGCACCGGGGAGCTGTTTTTT.

This clone appeared a single time. The V call is TRBV13, the J call TRBJ2-1; 13 bases align to TRBD2. Germline lookup yields CDR1 PRHDT and CDR2 FYEKMQ (reference sequence). The CDR3 sequence is 16 residues long. The junction had 8 bases not matched to a gene; V was cut back by 5 bases and J by 7 bases. CDR3 nucleotide sequence: TGTGCCAGCAGCGACTTTACTAGCGGGAGGGTAAATGAGCAGTTCTTC. It specifies CASSDFTSGRVNEQFF. Full variable domain (remainder filled in from reference TRBV13 and TRBJ2-1): AAGVIQSPRHLIKEKRETATLKCYPIPRHDTVYWYQQGPGQDPQFLISFYEKMQSDKGSIPDRFSAQQFSDYHSELNMSSLELGDSALYFCASSDFTSGRVNEQFFGPGTRLTVL.

This clone is a singleton in its sample. The chain joins TRBV3-1 (or the pseudogene TRBV3-2) to TRBJ2-5; D perhaps matches TRBD2 (6 bases). Germline V gives CDR1 LGHDT, CDR2 YNNKEL (reference sequence). Trimming took off 4 bases at V and 2 bases at J, with 17 bases between the two ends. This CDR3 spans 16 amino acids. The CDR3 reads CASSPVLSSGQETQYF. The CDR3 DNA follows: TGTGCCAGCAGCCCGGTCCTCAGTAGCGGACAAGAGACCCAGTACTTC.

The rearrangement uses TRBV2 and TRBJ2-1; D is possibly TRBD1 (5 bases). V was clipped by 6 bases and J by 9 bases, with 6 bases between them. Germline V gene data show CDR1 as SNHLY and CDR2 as FYNNEI. This CDR3 is 10 amino acids long. The CDR3 here is CASRRGEQFF. Here the CDR3 DNA reads TGTGCCAGCAGAAGGGGTGAGCAGTTCTTC.

The gene calls are TRBV19 and TRBJ2-1; no reliable D call. Germline CDR1 LNHDA, CDR2 SQIVND (reference sequence). This CDR3 is 11 amino acids long. V was clipped by 6 bases and J by 7 bases, with 7 bases between them. The CDR3: CASSNLNEQFF. The CDR3 DNA reads as TGTGCCAGTAGCAACCTAAATGAGCAGTTCTTC.

The V gene is TRBV29-1, the J gene TRBJ1-1, with D unclear. V lost 2 bases to trimming and J lost 1 base, with 17 bases between them. Germline CDR1 SQVTM, CDR2 ANQGSEA. The CDR3 totals 16 residues. The CDR3 sequence is CSVESPPTLRNTEAFF. Here the CDR3 DNA reads TGCAGCGTTGAATCCCCACCAACCCTACGGAACACTGAAGCTTTCTTT. Drawing the rest from reference TRBV29-1 and TRBJ1-1, the complete variable domain is SAVISQKPSRDICQRGTSLTIQCQVDSQVTMMFWYRQQPGQSLTLIATANQGSEATYESGFVIDKFPISRPNLTFSTLTVSNMSPEDSSIYLCSVESPPTLRNTEAFFGQGTRLTVV.

The gene calls are TRBV30 and TRBJ1-6; 9 bases map to TRBD1. Germline lookup yields CDR1 GTSNPN and CDR2 SVGIG (reference sequence). V dropped 2 bases and J dropped 7; count of bases not matched to a gene: 3. This CDR3 is 14 amino acids long. CDR3 loop: CAWSRTGANSPLHF. CDR3 bases: TGTGCCTGGAGTCGGACAGGGGCAAATTCACCCCTCCACTTT.

This clone was observed a single time. This chain uses TRBV4-1 with TRBJ2-7, with 9 bases matching TRBD2. Germline-derived CDR1 and CDR2 are MGHRA and YSYEKL. The ends lost 1 base at V and 3 bases at J; junction bases unmatched: 4. This CDR3 comprises 15 residues. CDR3 in amino acids: CASSQAIAGDYEQYF. In DNA, the CDR3 is TGCGCCAGCAGCCAAGCCATAGCGGGAGACTACGAGCAGTACTTC.

This chain uses TRBV24-1 with TRBJ2-5; possibly TRBD1 for D (6 bases). V lost 1 base to trimming and J lost 1 base, with 9 bases between them. Germline-derived CDR1 and CDR2 are KGHDR and SFDVKD. The CDR3 contains 15 residues. The CDR3: CATSDFGQTQETQYF. As DNA, the CDR3 is TGTGCCACCAGTGATTTTGGACAGACCCAAGAGACCCAGTACTTC.

This chain joins TRBV4-3 and TRBJ1-5; D not resolved. The CDR3 consists of 15 residues. Trimming shortened V by 0 bases and J by 1 base, and 7 bases separated the two germline ends. Germline V gene sequence: CDR1 LGHNA, CDR2 YSLEER. The CDR3 sequence: CASSQEGGSNQPQHF. CDR3 DNA: TGCGCCAGCAGCCAAGAAGGAGGGAGCAATCAGCCCCAGCATTTT.

V usage is TRBV5-5 and J usage is TRBJ2-7; D is unresolved. The CDR3 runs to 15 residues. Trimming removed 0 bases at V and 0 bases at J, with 10 bases between. Germline-derived CDR1 and CDR2 are SGHKS and YYEKEE (reference sequence). The CDR3 region is CASSLGPSSSYEQYF. DNA for the CDR3: TGTGCCAGCAGCTTGGGTCCGTCCAGCTCCTACGAGCAGTACTTC. The whole variable domain, remainder taken from reference TRBV5-5 and TRBJ2-7, is DAGVTQSPTHLIKTRGQQVTLRCSPISGHKSVSWYQQVLGQGPQFIFQYYEKEERGRGNFPDRFSARQFPNYSSELNVNALLLGDSALYLCASSLGPSSSYEQYFGPGTRLTVT.

The rearrangement joins TRBV5-1 to TRBJ2-7, with TRBD1 matching over 8 bases. CDR3 size: 14 residues. J lost 4 bases, V lost 0 bases, and 3 bases had no gene match. CDR1 and CDR2 (germline): SGHRS, YFSETQ. CDR3 amino acids: CASSLATGGYEQYF. The CDR3 DNA reads as TGCGCCAGCAGCTTGGCCACAGGGGGTTACGAGCAGTACTTC.

For the CDR3, the DNA is TGTGCCAGCAGCTTAAGGTGGACTAGCGGGGACAATGAGCAGTTCTTC. This translates into CASSLRWTSGDNEQFF. The V and J genes are TRBV7-2 and TRBJ2-1, with 12 positions matching TRBD2. Germline CDR1 and CDR2: SGHTA and FQGNSA. This CDR3 has 16 residues. V trimming: 2 bases; J trimming: 5 bases; junction bases outside the gene matches: 4.

The chain employs TRBV6-4 and TRBJ2-7; TRBD2 agrees at 11 bases. This CDR3 contains 15 residues. Per germline, CDR1 MRHNA and CDR2 SNTAGT. After removal of 5 bases from V and 4 bases from J, the junction contained 7 bases not matched to a gene. This CDR3 reads CASSPLAGGPYEQYF. The DNA for the CDR3 is TGTGCCAGCAGTCCCCTAGCGGGAGGTCCGTACGAGCAGTACTTC.